The 28 T cell receptor beta chains presented below share a single source sample, sequenced in a study of glioma-infiltrating T cells after dendritic cell vaccination. Generated by immunoSEQ multiplex PCR, the TCRdb table keeps only in-frame clones and is missing some. Among around 96,000 clones, about four fifths were seen once, and the ten largest hold 6%. The material sequenced was blood, taken before dendritic cell vaccination. The receptors were sampled from a human donor with glioblastoma.

The chain is built from TRBV19 and TRBJ1-2, with 9 nucleotides matching TRBD1. The CDR3 spans 16 residues. Germline V gene sequence: CDR1 LNHDA, CDR2 SQIVND (reference sequence). V dropped 1 base and J dropped 4; count of bases not matched to a gene: 7. The CDR3 nucleotides are TGTGCCAGTAGTATAGTCGCACAGGGGGCACGCTATGGCTACACCTTC. Amino acids: CASSIVAQGARYGYTF.

The chain is built from TRBV7-3 and TRBJ2-1; TRBD2 matches at 8 bases. Germline V gene data show CDR1 as SGHTA and CDR2 as FQGTGA. The CDR3 consists of 15 residues. J lost 4 bases, V lost 5 bases, and 7 bases had no gene match. CDR3 region: CASSPFSGAYNEQFF. DNA of the CDR3: TGTGCCAGCAGCCCTTTTAGCGGGGCTTACAATGAGCAGTTCTTC.

The V call is TRBV4-1, the J call TRBJ2-2, with 8 bases that match TRBD1. The CDR3 consists of 16 residues. V lost 2 bases and J lost 1; bases outside the gene matches: 3. Germline values: CDR1 MGHRA, CDR2 YSYEKL. Here the CDR3 reads CASSQPGQENTGELFF. CDR3 DNA: TGCGCCAGCAGCCAACCGGGACAGGAGAACACCGGGGAGCTGTTTTTT.

In its sample, this clone was seen once. The chain carries TRBV6-1 and TRBJ1-6, with a weak D call TRBD1 (6 bases). The CDR3 totals 15 residues. The V end was cut by 6 bases, the J end by 8 bases, with 17 bases between. Germline CDR1 reads MNHNS; CDR2 reads SASEGT. The CDR3 bases are TGTGCCAGCAGAACAGGGTCCGTGGTATATTCACCCCTCCACTTT. This gives the protein CASRTGSVVYSPLHF.

The chain is built from TRBV20-1 and TRBJ2-7; the D gene is possibly TRBD2 (5 bases). The CDR3 covers 11 residues. Germline lookup yields CDR1 DFQATT and CDR2 SNEGSKA (reference sequence). V lost 8 bases and J lost 3, with 11 bases in between. CDR3 coding DNA: TGCAGTCCTGGTCGGGGCTACGAGCAGTACTTC. Protein sequence: CSPGRGYEQYF.

As for this clone: The junction shows a germline mismatch at one end, possibly a read error. The chain couples TRBV2 to TRBJ2-3; 10 bases match TRBD2. The CDR3 spans 13 residues. Germline lookup yields CDR1 SNHLY and CDR2 FYNNEI. CDR3 residues: CASSEQLAGPGNF. The CDR3, as DNA: TGTGCCAGCAGTGAACAACTAGCGGGGCCCGGTAATTTT.

The V gene is TRBV10-3, the J gene TRBJ1-1; TRBD1 matches at 10 bases. After removal of 2 bases from V and 4 bases from J, the junction contained 4 bases not matched to a gene. The CDR3 covers 15 residues. Germline V gene data show CDR1 as ENHRY and CDR2 as SYGVKD. CDR3 residues: CAISETGTGATEAFF. The CDR3 coding sequence is TGTGCCATCAGTGAGACCGGGACAGGGGCCACTGAAGCTTTCTTT.

In DNA form, the CDR3 reads TGTGCCAGCAGCGTAGGAAGGACTGGGAACACTGAAGCTTTCTTT. Protein product: CASSVGRTGNTEAFF. The chain recombines TRBV9 with TRBJ1-1; the D is unclear. The germline V gene has CDR1 SGDLS and CDR2 YYNGEE. CDR3 length: 15 residues. Trimming took off 0 bases at V and 1 base at J, with 10 bases between the two ends.

This clone qualifies as large (0.1 to 1%). This CDR3 reads CASSTPRTGDNEQYF. In nucleotides, the CDR3 is TGTGCCAGCTCTACCCCCAGGACAGGGGATAACGAGCAGTACTTC. The gene calls are TRBV18 and TRBJ2-7, with 9 bases fitting TRBD1. There are 15 residues in the CDR3. Germline CDR1 KGHSH, CDR2 LQKENI. V lost 6 bases, J lost 5 bases, and 11 bases stayed unmatched.

The rearrangement links TRBV6-5 to TRBJ2-3; 9 nucleotides line up with TRBD2. CDR3 size: 15 residues. Germline V gene data show CDR1 as MNHEY and CDR2 as SVGAGI. The junction had 10 bases not matched to a gene; V was cut back by 10 bases and J by 2 bases. CDR3: CATSGAGGNTDTQYF. CDR3 nucleotide sequence: TGTGCCACCTCCGGGGCGGGAGGGAACACAGATACGCAGTATTTT.

Regarding this clone: Likely a read error: the CDR3 ends without its conserved phenylalanine or tryptophan. The gene calls are TRBV27 and TRBJ1-2; 11 positions agree with TRBD1. In germline, CDR1 is MNHEY, CDR2 SMNVEV (reference sequence). After removal of 6 bases from V and 5 bases from J, the junction contained 5 bases not matched to a gene. The CDR3 runs 14 residues. CDR3 residues: CASRGTGGHYGYTL. As DNA, the CDR3 is TGTGCCAGCAGGGGGACAGGGGGTCATTATGGCTACACCCTC.

This chain joins TRBV18 and TRBJ2-7; 7 bases are shared with TRBD2. J lost 1 base, V lost 0 bases, and 9 bases had no gene match. This CDR3 region has 17 residues. Germline V gene sequence: CDR1 KGHSH, CDR2 LQKENI. DNA for the CDR3: TGTGCCAGCTCACCACCGGGAAGGCTAGCGGCGTCCTACGAGCAGTACTTC. It is translated as CASSPPGRLAASYEQYF.

Only a few counts were recorded for this clone. The V gene is TRBV5-4, the J gene TRBJ1-2; 10 positions match TRBD1. After removal of 4 bases from V and 7 bases from J, the junction contained 1 base not matched to a gene. Per the germline V gene, CDR1 is SGHNT and CDR2 is YYREEE (reference sequence). The CDR3 sequence is 12 residues long. The CDR3 region is CASSRDRGGYTF. The CDR3 bases are TGTGCCAGCAGCCGGGACAGGGGTGGCTACACCTTC.

This clone was recorded only once. The chain joins TRBV2 to TRBJ1-3; TRBD1 aligns across 8 bases. Per the germline V gene, CDR1 is SNHLY and CDR2 is FYNNEI. After removal of 8 bases from V and 3 bases from J, the junction contained 9 bases not matched to a gene. The CDR3 is made up of 15 amino acids. This CDR3 is CASSPLDRVGNTIYF. The CDR3 region has the DNA TGTGCCAGCTCCCCCCTGGACAGGGTTGGAAACACCATATATTTT.

The chain joins TRBV6-5 to TRBJ2-1; 7 bases match TRBD2. Germline CDR1 is MNHEY and CDR2 is SVGAGI. The CDR3 extends over 12 amino acids. Trimming removed 6 bases from V and 10 bases from J; junction bases left unmatched: 6. Here the CDR3 reads CASRGGRGEQFF. DNA for the CDR3: TGTGCCAGCAGAGGAGGGAGGGGCGAGCAGTTCTTC.

Only a few counts were recorded for this clone. This chain links TRBV30 with TRBJ1-2, with 9 bases matching TRBD1. V was clipped by 7 bases and J by 0 bases; unmatched bases: 12. The germline V gene has CDR1 GTSNPN and CDR2 SVGIG (reference sequence). The CDR3 has 16 residues. This CDR3 reads CAFHRDRAHTNYGYTF. The CDR3 DNA reads TGTGCCTTTCACCGGGACAGGGCACATACTAACTATGGCTACACCTTC.

This chain connects TRBV10-3 to TRBJ1-3, with a weak D call TRBD1 (5 bases). V lost 6 bases to trimming and J lost 0 bases, with 9 bases between them. Germline loops: CDR1 ENHRY, CDR2 SYGVKD. The CDR3 runs 14 residues. CDR3 sequence (DNA): TGTGCCATCAGGGACACCGTCTCTGGAAACACCATATATTTT. Translated: CAIRDTVSGNTIYF.

V gene TRBV10-2 combines with J gene TRBJ2-7; D possibly corresponds to TRBD2 (6 bases). The CDR3 consists of 15 residues. V lost 6 bases, J lost 3 bases, and 18 bases lay in between. CDR1 is WSHSY, CDR2 SAAADI, per germline. The CDR3 DNA is TGCGCCAGCAGGGAGGATGGCCTTAGCGGCTACGAGCAGTACTTC. This sequence encodes CASREDGLSGYEQYF.

CDR3 sequence: CASSGAEMNTGELFF. CDR3 coding DNA: TGCGCCAGCAGCGGGGCGGAGATGAACACCGGGGAGCTGTTTTTT. This rearrangement joins TRBV5-1 to TRBJ2-2, with a tentative D call TRBD1 (5 bases). The length of the CDR3 is 15 residues. CDR1 and CDR2 from the germline V gene are SGHRS and YFSETQ. Trimming shortened V by 4 bases and J by 1 base, and 11 bases separated the two germline ends. Full variable domain (outside the CDR3, taken from reference TRBV5-1 and TRBJ2-2): KAGVTQTPRYLIKTRGQQVTLSCSPISGHRSVSWYQQTPGQGLQFLFEYFSETQRNKGNFPGRFSGRQFSNSRSEMNVSTLELGDSALYLCASSGAEMNTGELFFGEGSRLTVL.

The V gene is TRBV7-8, the J gene TRBJ2-1, with 11 bases lining up with TRBD2. CDR1 and CDR2 from the germline V gene are SGHVS and FQNEAQ. The CDR3 contains 20 residues. With 2 bases clipped from V and 7 bases from J, the junction kept 19 bases outside the gene matches. DNA for the CDR3: TGTGCCAGCAGCTTACGGTGGACTAGCGGGCGCACCCCCTGGGGTAATGAGCAGTTCTTC. This gives the protein CASSLRWTSGRTPWGNEQFF.

The J gene is TRBJ1-5, the V gene TRBV27, with D unclear. Germline loops: CDR1 MNHEY, CDR2 SMNVEV (reference sequence). V lost 3 bases to trimming and J lost 7 bases, with 10 bases between them. The CDR3 has 13 amino acids. DNA for the CDR3: TGTGCCAGCAGTTTGAGGGCTAGGCAGCCCCAGCATTTT. Encoded protein: CASSLRARQPQHF.

This clone was seen only once. The chain couples TRBV5-1 to TRBJ2-1; TRBD1 might be the D (5 bases). Deletions cut 1 base from V and 8 bases from J, with 13 bases between. Germline lookup yields CDR1 SGHRS and CDR2 YFSETQ. The CDR3 extends over 14 amino acids. The CDR3 DNA sequence: TGCGCCAGCAGCTTGCTAACACAGGAAGATGAGCAGTTCTTC. Encoded protein: CASSLLTQEDEQFF.

The chain employs TRBV10-3 and TRBJ2-3; 10 bases match TRBD1. Trimming at V came to 11 bases and at J to 5 bases, leaving 10 bases not matched to a gene. CDR3 length: 14 residues. Germline CDR1 ENHRY, CDR2 SYGVKD. The DNA for the CDR3 is TGTGCCGCACAAGGGGGGACAGGGGTAGATACGCAGTATTTT. This sequence encodes CAAQGGTGVDTQYF.

This rearrangement joins TRBV5-6 to TRBJ1-2, with a possible D match to TRBD1 (6 bases). This CDR3 comprises 16 residues. CDR1 and CDR2 from the germline V gene are SGHDT and YYEEEE. The V end lost 4 bases, the J end lost 0 bases, and 16 bases lay between the germline ends. The CDR3 sequence is CASSHSGVLANYGYTF. The CDR3 DNA reads TGTGCCAGCAGCCATTCAGGGGTCTTAGCTAACTATGGCTACACCTTC.

The V and J genes are TRBV5-1 and TRBJ2-5; tentative D call: TRBD1 (6 bases). Germline V lookup: CDR1 SGHRS, CDR2 YFSETQ. The CDR3 loop spans 13 amino acids. Deletions cut 2 bases from V and 4 bases from J, with 9 bases between. CDR3 protein: CASSFGQIETQYF. The CDR3 nucleotides read TGCGCCAGCAGCTTCGGACAGATAGAGACCCAGTACTTC.

As DNA, the CDR3 is TGCGCCAGCGATCCCGTGGGGGGGGCAAGGCTACTTTACACGAACACCGGGGAGCTGTTTTTT. Its translation: CASDPVGGARLLYTNTGELFF. The chain has TRBV23-1 and TRBJ2-2, with D perhaps TRBD2 (7 bases). TRBV23-1 is sorted into the ORF group, with uncertain function. Deletions cut 8 bases from V and 0 bases from J, with 31 bases between. The CDR3 is 21 amino acids.

This clone came up a few times. This chain uses TRBV10-2 with TRBJ1-5; TRBD1 aligns across 9 bases. Looked up from germline, CDR1 is WSHSY and CDR2 is SAAADI. J lost 5 bases, V lost 4 bases, and 6 bases had no gene match. This CDR3 region has 15 residues. CDR3 nucleotides: TGCGCCAGCAGTGCCGGGACAGGGATCGATCAGCCCCAGCATTTT. It yields the protein CASSAGTGIDQPQHF.

V usage is TRBV27 and J usage is TRBJ1-3; 12 bases map to TRBD1. J was trimmed by 4 bases and V by 6 bases; bases with no gene match: 1. This CDR3 contains 14 residues. CDR1 MNHEY and CDR2 SMNVEV come from the germline V gene (reference sequence). CDR3 nucleotides: TGTGCCAGCAGGGGACAGGGGGCCGGAAACACCATATATTTT. Its translation is CASRGQGAGNTIYF.